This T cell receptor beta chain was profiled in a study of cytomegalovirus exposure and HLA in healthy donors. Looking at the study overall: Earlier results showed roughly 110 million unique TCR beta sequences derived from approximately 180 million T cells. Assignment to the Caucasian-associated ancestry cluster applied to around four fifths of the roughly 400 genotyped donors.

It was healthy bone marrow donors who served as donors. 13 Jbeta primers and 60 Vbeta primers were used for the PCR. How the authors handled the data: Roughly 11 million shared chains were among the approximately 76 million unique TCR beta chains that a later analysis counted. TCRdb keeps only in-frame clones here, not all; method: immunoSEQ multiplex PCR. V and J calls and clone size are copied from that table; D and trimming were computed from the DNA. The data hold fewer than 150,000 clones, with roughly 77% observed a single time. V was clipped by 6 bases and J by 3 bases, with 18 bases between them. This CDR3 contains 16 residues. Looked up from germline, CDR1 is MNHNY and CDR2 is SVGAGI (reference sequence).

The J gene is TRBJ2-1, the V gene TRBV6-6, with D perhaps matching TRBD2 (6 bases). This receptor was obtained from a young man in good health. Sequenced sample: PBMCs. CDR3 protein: CASSPRASELYNEQFF. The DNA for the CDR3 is TGTGCCAGCAGCCCACGGGCTAGCGAGCTCTACAATGAGCAGTTCTTC.